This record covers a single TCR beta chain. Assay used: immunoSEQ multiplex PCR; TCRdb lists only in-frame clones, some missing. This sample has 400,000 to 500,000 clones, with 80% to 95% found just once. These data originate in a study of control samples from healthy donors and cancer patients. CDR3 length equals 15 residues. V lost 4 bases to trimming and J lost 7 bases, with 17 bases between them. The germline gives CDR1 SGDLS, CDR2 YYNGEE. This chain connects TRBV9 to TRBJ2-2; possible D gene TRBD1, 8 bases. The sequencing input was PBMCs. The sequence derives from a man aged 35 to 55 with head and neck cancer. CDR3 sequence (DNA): TGTGCCAGCAGCCTACAGACAGGGGAGGGCGGGGAGCTGTTTTTT. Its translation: CASSLQTGEGGELFF.